The rows below give T cell receptor beta chains drawn from one sample of a study of blood T cell repertoires in COVID-19. Clones were sequenced by immunoSEQ multiplex PCR, and TCRdb holds only the in-frame ones, with some missing. The sample has roughly 180,000 clones, roughly 85% seen once. The sequenced material came from PBMCs or T cells enriched from blood (not recorded which). All receptors come from a man between 35 and 55 years old who had recovered from COVID-19. CDR3s leave out the opening cysteine and the closing phenylalanine or tryptophan.

J gene: TRBJ1-6
V gene: TRBV4-2
CDR3 protein: ASSQGQGGSNSPLH

J gene: TRBJ1-5
V gene: TRBV29-1
CDR3 protein: SVVVGHSNQPQH

J gene: TRBJ1-4
V gene: TRBV7-8
CDR3 protein: ASSLAPEKLF

J gene: TRBJ1-1
V gene: TRBV11-3
CDR3 protein: ASSLGRGRGNTEAF

J gene: TRBJ1-5
V gene: TRBV6-5
CDR3 protein: ASSYAGDQPQH

J gene: TRBJ2-2
V gene: TRBV3-1/TRBV3-2
CDR3 protein: ASSRSRVNTGELF

J gene: TRBJ2-3
V gene: TRBV21-1
CDR3 protein: ASSKGQGTDTQY

J gene: TRBJ2-7
V gene: TRBV2
CDR3 protein: AGTRGQGTEQY

J gene: TRBJ1-3
V gene: TRBV4-1
CDR3 protein: ASSLLPGNTIY

J gene: TRBJ2-7
V gene: TRBV30
CDR3 protein: AWSHGTGNPYRNEQY

J gene: TRBJ2-3
V gene: TRBV27
CDR3 protein: ASSFAQSTGTQY